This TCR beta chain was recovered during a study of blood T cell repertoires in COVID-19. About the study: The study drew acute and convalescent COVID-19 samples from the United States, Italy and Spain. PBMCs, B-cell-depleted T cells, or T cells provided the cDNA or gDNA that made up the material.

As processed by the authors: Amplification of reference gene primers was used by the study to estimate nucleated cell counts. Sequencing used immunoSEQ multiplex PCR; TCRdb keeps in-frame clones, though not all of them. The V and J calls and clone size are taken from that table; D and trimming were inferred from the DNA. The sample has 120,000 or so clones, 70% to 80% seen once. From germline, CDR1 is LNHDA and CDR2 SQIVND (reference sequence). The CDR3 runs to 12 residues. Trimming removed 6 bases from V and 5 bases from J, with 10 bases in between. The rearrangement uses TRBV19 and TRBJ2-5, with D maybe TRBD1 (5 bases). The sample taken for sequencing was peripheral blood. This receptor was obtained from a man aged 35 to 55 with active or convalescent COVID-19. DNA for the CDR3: TGTGCCAGTAGCCAGGGAAGGGAGACCCAGTACTTC. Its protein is CASSQGRETQYF.